These 23 T cell receptor beta chains were all obtained from the same sample, sequenced in a study of molecular identifiers for immune sequencing clone quantification. Via MiXCR, TCRdb re-called the PCR reads, giving one row per CDR3 protein. The repertoire includes about 320,000 distinct CDR3 sequences, roughly 24% of them detected once, and 0.65% to 0.75% sits in the top ten. The sample taken for sequencing was naive CD8+ T cells from blood, with Jurkat cell RNA spiked in. Subset in this sample: FACS-sorted CD8+CD4-CCR7+CD45RA+ naive T cells. These receptors were taken from a human donor in good health. Some libraries in this study had Jurkat cell RNA spiked in.

V gene TRBV5-6 combines with J gene TRBJ1-5, with 10 bases fitting TRBD1. V lost 3 bases to trimming and J lost 6 bases; unmatched junction nucleotides: 9. Germline assignment: CDR1 SGHDT and CDR2 YYEEEE. The CDR3 covers 16 residues. DNA of the CDR3: TGTGCCAGCAGCTCAACCGGGACAGGGGAGGTTCAGCCCCAGCATTTT. Encoded protein: CASSSTGTGEVQPQHF.

This clonotype was observed a few times. DNA for the CDR3: TGTGCCAGCAACCTGTCGGCTAGCGGGCCCACAGATACGCAGTATTTT. Residues: CASNLSASGPTDTQYF. This sequence joins TRBV6-5 and TRBJ2-3; 8 bases agree with TRBD2. The CDR3 spans 16 residues. Trimming at V came to 7 bases and at J to 2 bases, leaving 11 bases not matched to a gene. Germline V CDR1 and CDR2: MNHEY, SVGAGI.

This clonotype was seen a handful of times. The chain employs TRBV2 and TRBJ2-3; 8 nucleotides line up with TRBD1. CDR3 size: 14 residues. Germline V lookup: CDR1 SNHLY, CDR2 FYNNEI. J lost 5 bases, V lost 7 bases, and 8 bases had no gene match. For the CDR3, the DNA is TGTGCCAGCACCCGGACAGGGCGAGGAGATACGCAGTATTTT. It codes for CASTRTGRGDTQYF.

The J gene is TRBJ1-1, the V gene TRBV20-1, with a possible D match to TRBD1 (5 bases). The CDR3 runs to 13 residues. Deletions cut 4 bases from V and 1 base from J, with 10 bases between. Germline CDR1 reads DFQATT; CDR2 reads SNEGSKA (reference sequence). The CDR3 here is CSATGRGNTEAFF. The DNA for the CDR3 is TGCAGTGCTACGGGACGGGGGAACACTGAAGCTTTCTTT.

Many counts were recorded for this clonotype. V is TRBV12-3 or TRBV12-4 and J is TRBJ1-2; D gene unclear. This CDR3 spans 14 amino acids. The V end lost 2 bases, the J end lost 4 bases, and 11 bases lay between the germline ends. CDR3 bases: TGTGCCAGCAGTTTACCGGGTCGGAGCTATGGCTACACCTTC. It translates to CASSLPGRSYGYTF.

This chain connects TRBV28 to TRBJ2-1; D not certain. This CDR3 is 14 amino acids long. V shed 1 base and J shed 5 bases, with 9 bases lying between them. The germline gives CDR1 MDHEN, CDR2 SYDVKM. The CDR3 loop reads CASSLSPNHNEQFF. Written as DNA, the CDR3 is TGTGCCAGCAGTTTATCCCCCAACCACAATGAGCAGTTCTTC.

This clonotype was detected ten times or more. The chain employs TRBV3-1 and TRBJ1-4; unclear D gene. V lost 2 bases to trimming and J lost 0 bases, with 16 bases between them. This CDR3 region has 18 residues. The V gene's germline CDR1 is LGHDT and CDR2 YNNKEL (reference sequence). This chain's CDR3 is CASSQFRSSTTTNEKLFF. CDR3 bases: TGTGCCAGCAGCCAATTCCGGAGCTCAACCACAACTAATGAAAAACTGTTTTTT.

This clonotype has only one observation. This may be a read error: a much more frequent sequence differs by one nucleotide. This CDR3 is CASSFRGPSGTQYF. In DNA, the CDR3 is TGTGCCAGCAGCTTTCGTGGACCTTCGGGTACGCAGTATTTT. The chain is built from TRBV13 and TRBJ2-3; D is unresolved. The V gene lost 3 bases and the J gene lost 8 bases, with 15 bases spanning the gap. Per germline, CDR1 PRHDT and CDR2 FYEKMQ (reference sequence). CDR3 size: 14 residues.

In its sample, this clonotype was seen a few times. This chain links TRBV30 with TRBJ1-5; TRBD1 agrees at 8 bases. After removal of 0 bases from V and 6 bases from J, the junction contained 7 bases not matched to a gene. The CDR3 runs 15 residues. Germline V gives CDR1 GTSNPN, CDR2 SVGIG (reference sequence). CDR3 in amino acids: CAWSVGPGGGQPQHF. In DNA form, the CDR3 reads TGTGCCTGGAGTGTTGGCCCAGGGGGCGGTCAGCCCCAGCATTTT.

To note about this clonotype: Possible read error: a much larger clone is one base away. V usage is TRBV7-2 and J usage is TRBJ1-4; TRBD1 might be the D (5 bases). The germline CDR1 and CDR2 sequences are SGHTA and FQGNSA. CDR3 length: 16 amino acids. The DNA of the CDR3 is TGTGCCAGCAGCCCCGACGCGTGGGACCTTAATGAAAAACTGTATTTT. It yields the protein CASSPDAWDLNEKLYF.

This clonotype has just a few counts. The chain has TRBV9 and TRBJ1-1; D is unclear. Germline assignment: CDR1 SGDLS and CDR2 YYNGEE. CDR3 length: 13 amino acids. V shed 3 bases and J shed 2 bases, with 8 bases lying between them. Here the CDR3 reads CASSDTANTEAFF. Written as DNA, the CDR3 is TGTGCCAGCAGCGATACAGCAAACACTGAAGCTTTCTTT.

As regards this clonotype: One end of the junction fails to match germline, which may point to a read error. The CDR3: CASIERGGWNQPQHF. Written as DNA, the CDR3 is TGTGCCAGCATTGAACGGGGGGGGTGGAATCAGCCCCAGCATTTT. The gene calls are TRBV6-1 and TRBJ1-5; tentatively, D is TRBD1 (5 bases). CDR1 is MNHNS, CDR2 SASEGT, per germline. This CDR3 is 15 amino acids long.

Remarks on this clonotype: This could be a read error, since a much larger clone is one nucleotide away. The chain carries TRBV13 and TRBJ1-5; D possibly corresponds to TRBD1 (6 bases). The CDR3 totals 17 residues. Trimming removed 5 bases from V and 3 bases from J, with 20 bases in between. CDR1 is PRHDT and CDR2 is FYEKMQ in the germline V gene (reference sequence). The CDR3 DNA reads as TGTGCCAGCAGCCAGCGGGGCGGAGGGGGGGACAATCAGCCCCAGCATTTT. Protein: CASSQRGGGGDNQPQHF.

As concerns this clonotype: One end of the junction varies from germline; a read error may be responsible. The chain has TRBV13 and TRBJ1-3; the D gene is possibly TRBD1 (5 bases). This CDR3 region has 15 residues. In germline, CDR1 is PRHDT, CDR2 FYEKMQ (reference sequence). CDR3 coding DNA: TGTGCCAGCGGCTTAGGCCGGGGCCCTGGAAACACCATATATTTT. Translated: CASGLGRGPGNTIYF.

At least ten counts were recorded for this clonotype. This chain connects TRBV19 to TRBJ2-5; D is unclear. Germline CDR1 reads LNHDA; CDR2 reads SQIVND (reference sequence). The CDR3 has 13 residues. Between the trimmed V and J ends, which lost 4 bases and 0 bases, there was a span of 6 bases. The CDR3 is CASSTQDQETQYF. The CDR3 nucleotides are TGTGCCAGTAGTACTCAGGACCAAGAGACCCAGTACTTC.

About this clonotype itself: Because the CDR3 is missing its conserved closing phenylalanine or tryptophan, this is likely a read error. The chain recombines TRBV28 with TRBJ2-4; D gene uncertain. The germline gives CDR1 MDHEN, CDR2 SYDVKM. With 8 bases removed from V and 0 bases from J, the gap between germline ends came to 5 bases. The CDR3 is made up of 12 amino acids. CDR3 loop: CASGIAKNIQYI. CDR3 nucleotide sequence: TGTGCCAGCGGGATAGCCAAAAACATTCAGTACATC.

This clonotype was seen a handful of times. The rearrangement uses TRBV7-2 and TRBJ2-7, with D possibly matching TRBD1 (6 bases). Trimming took 2 bases from V and 2 from J, leaving 19 bases between them. The CDR3 runs 17 residues. Germline V lookup: CDR1 SGHTA, CDR2 FQGNSA. CDR3 nucleotide sequence: TGTGCCAGCAGCTTAAGACCCGTTGACAGGATCCCCTACGAGCAGTACTTC. It yields the protein CASSLRPVDRIPYEQYF.

The V and J genes are TRBV4-1 and TRBJ1-1; possibly TRBD1 for D (5 bases). The CDR3 is 16 amino acids. The V end lost 3 bases, the J end lost 2 bases, and 16 bases lay between the germline ends. Germline CDR1 reads MGHRA; CDR2 reads YSYEKL. Here the CDR3 reads CASSHTQGRANTEAFF. The CDR3 coding sequence is TGCGCCAGCAGCCACACTCAAGGCAGGGCTAACACTGAAGCTTTCTTT.

V is TRBV6-2 or TRBV6-3 and J is TRBJ2-1; D might be TRBD1 or TRBD2, each matching 5 bases. The germline CDR1 and CDR2 sequences are MNHEY and SVGEGT. Trimming shortened V by 4 bases and J by 9 bases, and 10 bases separated the two germline ends. This CDR3 spans 12 amino acids. CDR3 loop: CASSSRGAEQFF. CDR3 nucleotides: TGTGCCAGCAGTTCTCGAGGGGCTGAGCAGTTCTTC.

On this clonotype: A clone one base away is much larger, so this may be a read error. The V and J genes are TRBV7-2 and TRBJ2-5, with D uncertain. The CDR3 is made up of 16 amino acids. CDR1 SGHTA and CDR2 FQGNSA come from the germline V gene. The CDR3 protein is CASSSLEGLVGETEYF. CDR3 nucleotide sequence: TGTGCCAGCAGCTCCCTGGAAGGGTTGGTAGGAGAGACCGAGTACTTC.

Only a few counts were recorded for this clonotype. This chain uses TRBV7-9 with TRBJ2-3; the D call may be TRBD1 or TRBD2 (5 bases each). The germline V and J ends were trimmed by 10 bases and 1 base, with 24 bases remaining between them. Germline-derived CDR1 and CDR2 are SEHNR and FQNEAQ (reference sequence). This CDR3 spans 17 amino acids. In DNA, the CDR3 is TGTGCCACCTCGGGCAGGGTAGAGGGCGAGGGCACAGATACGCAGTATTTT. This sequence encodes CATSGRVEGEGTDTQYF.

The chain recombines TRBV5-4 with TRBJ2-3; TRBD2 matches at 9 bases. The CDR3 is 14 amino acids. In germline, CDR1 is SGHNT, CDR2 YYREEE (reference sequence). V was clipped by 10 bases and J by 3 bases; unmatched bases: 9. The CDR3 DNA reads TGTGCCTGCCGGGTAGCGGGGGCAACAGATACGCAGTATTTT. This sequence encodes CACRVAGATDTQYF. The full variable domain, in which reference TRBV5-4 and TRBJ2-3 provide the parts outside the CDR3, is ETGVTQSPTHLIKTRGQQVTLRCSSQSGHNTVSWYQQALGQGPQFIFQYYREEENGRGNFPPRFSGLQFPNYSSELNVNALELDDSALYLCACRVAGATDTQYFGPGTRLTVL.

This clonotype was observed once. Possible read error: a much larger clone is one base away. The chain carries TRBV28 and TRBJ1-1; D remains ambiguous. CDR1 is MDHEN and CDR2 is SYDVKM in the germline V gene. The length of the CDR3 is 11 residues. Here the CDR3 DNA reads TGTGCCGGCAGTTCCTCCAATGAAGCTTTCTTT. Its protein is CAGSSSNEAFF.